This T cell receptor (beta chain) was captured by sequencing in a study of cytomegalovirus exposure and HLA in healthy donors. Study-wide points: The study designated about 180 TCR beta chains cytomegalovirus-associated. Confirmation was obtained in vitro that a few CMV-associated chains are specific for CMV antigens. Usually a TCR sequence was rare, but some public TCRs were found in many donors.

In the case of this clone: The antigen is not known.

V trimming: 5 bases; J trimming: 2 bases; junction bases outside the gene matches: 14. In germline, CDR1 is SEHNR, CDR2 FQNEAQ (reference sequence). The length of the CDR3 is 18 residues. The data were produced by immunoSEQ multiplex PCR, yet TCRdb's version contains in-frame clones alone and is incomplete. The sample holds some 170,000 clones, 75% to 90% seen once. This sequence originates from a woman between 18 and 29 years old in good health and CMV-seronegative. The sample taken for sequencing was PBMCs. The V and J genes are TRBV7-9 and TRBJ2-3; 9 nucleotides match TRBD2. The chain's CDR3 is CASSTLVDGLALTDTQYF. In nucleotides, the CDR3 is TGTGCCAGCAGCACACTAGTTGATGGACTAGCGCTCACAGATACGCAGTATTTT. Drawing the rest from reference TRBV7-9 and TRBJ2-3, the complete variable domain is DTGVSQNPRHKITKRGQNVTFRCDPISEHNRLYWYRQTLGQGPEFLTYFQNEAQLEKSRLLSDRFSAERPKGSFSTLEIQRTEQGDSAMYLCASSTLVDGLALTDTQYFGPGTRLTVL.